Presented here are 4 T cell receptor beta chains from one specimen sequenced in a study of CD8+CD57+ T cells in acquired aplastic anemia. It was patients with CD8+CD57+ cell expansion by flow cytometry who were chosen for sequencing. TCR beta VDJ and CDR3 were profiled, and genomic DNA was the template. TCRdb ran MiXCR on the reads and lists one entry per CDR3 protein. The table records approximately 180,000 distinct CDR3 sequences, roughly 60% of them present only once. Sequencing was done on a sample of sorted CD4+, CD8+, or CD8+CD57+ T cells (not recorded which) from PBMCs. These receptors all stem from a human donor with aplastic anemia.

V is TRBV20-1 and J is TRBJ1-1, with TRBD1 identical over 7 bases. V gave up 1 base and J gave up 10 bases; unmatched junction bases: 9. The length of the CDR3 is 13 residues. Germline assignment: CDR1 DFQATT and CDR2 SNEGSKA (reference sequence). The CDR3 region has the DNA TGCAGTGCTAGAGGGACAGGTACCCGGGGAGCTTTCTTT. Translating gives CSARGTGTRGAFF.

The chain joins TRBV20-1 to TRBJ2-5; TRBD1 might be the D (6 bases). The CDR3 runs to 14 residues. The germline CDR1 and CDR2 sequences are DFQATT and SNEGSKA (reference sequence). Trimming cost V 1 base and J 4 bases, with 13 bases left between them. The CDR3 DNA follows: TGCAGTGCTAGAGTTCAGGGGCAGATAGAGACCCAGTACTTC. Amino acids: CSARVQGQIETQYF.

This clonotype was counted at least ten times. The chain uses TRBV19 and TRBJ2-3, with 11 bases fitting TRBD1. V dropped 8 bases and J dropped 0; count of bases not matched to a gene: 4. Per the germline V gene, CDR1 is LNHDA and CDR2 is SQIVND (reference sequence). There are 15 residues in the CDR3. The chain's CDR3 is CASGDRGSSTDTQYF. Written as DNA, the CDR3 is TGTGCCAGTGGGGACAGGGGGTCTAGCACAGATACGCAGTATTTT.

This clonotype was picked up many times. The rearrangement uses TRBV6-2 or TRBV6-3 and TRBJ1-2, with D possibly being TRBD1 (5 bases). V was trimmed by 5 bases and J by 0 bases, leaving 13 bases between them. The germline V gene encodes CDR1 MNHEY and CDR2 SVGEGT. The CDR3 sequence is 15 residues long. The CDR3 bases are TGTGCCAGCAGTCAGACAGCGTTAGCTAACTATGGCTACACCTTC. This translates into CASSQTALANYGYTF.